The rows below give T cell receptor beta chains drawn from one sample of a study of blood T cell repertoires in COVID-19. The table came from immunoSEQ multiplex PCR; TCRdb's copy has only in-frame clones and leaves some out. Of under 300,000 clones listed, approximately 86% are singletons. The sample comprised PBMCs or T cells enriched from blood (not recorded which). These receptors originate from a woman in her forties or fifties who had recovered from COVID-19. CDR3s include the opening cysteine and the closing phenylalanine or tryptophan. A D gene is named only where the DNA matches it firmly. Clone size is given for some rows only: seen once, a few or many times, or a class if the clone is expanded.

J,D,size,V,CDR3,DNA
TRBJ1-5,.,.,TRBV15,CATSRDRVSHQPQHF,TGTGCCACCAGCAGAGATCGGGTCAGCCATCAACCCCAGCATTTT
TRBJ1-6,.,.,TRBV19,CASSEGRYNSPLHF,TGTGCCAGTAGTGAGGGCCGATATAATTCACCCCTCCACTTT
TRBJ1-1,.,.,TRBV19,CASSIEGRANTEAFF,TGTGCCAGTAGTATAGAAGGCAGGGCGAACACTGAAGCTTTCTTT
TRBJ2-1,TRBD1,.,TRBV5-1,CASSPGQGRLEQFF,TGCGCCAGCAGCCCAGGACAGGGCCGGTTGGAGCAGTTCTTC
TRBJ2-1,.,.,TRBV2,CASTARGYNEQFF,TGTGCCAGCACCGCTCGGGGGTACAATGAGCAGTTCTTC
TRBJ1-5,.,.,TRBV5-1,CASSEDTNQPQHF,TGCGCCAGCAGCGAGGATACAAATCAGCCCCAGCATTTT
TRBJ2-1,TRBD2,.,TRBV10-3,CAIGGGEEQFF,TGTGCCATCGGGGGAGGGGAGGAGCAGTTCTTC
TRBJ1-5,.,.,TRBV19,CASSLRRTGQPQHF,TGTGCCAGCAGCCTTCGGAGAACCGGTCAGCCCCAGCATTTT
TRBJ2-7,TRBD2,few,TRBV6-5,CASSYRLAGSSYEQYF,TGTGCCAGCAGTTACCGACTAGCGGGTAGCTCCTACGAGCAGTACTTC
TRBJ1-1,.,.,TRBV9,CASSHLNTEAFF,TGTGCCAGCAGCCACTTGAACACTGAAGCTTTCTTT
TRBJ2-1,.,few,TRBV9,CASSVGQIDEQFF,TGTGCCAGCAGCGTAGGACAAATAGATGAGCAGTTCTTC
TRBJ2-7,.,.,TRBV25-1,CASEDTYEQYF,TGTGCCAGCGAGGACACGTACGAGCAGTACTTC
TRBJ1-1,TRBD1,.,TRBV2,CASRVRDRGKTFF,TGTGCCAGCAGGGTTCGGGACAGGGGGAAAACTTTCTTT
TRBJ2-1,.,.,TRBV10-3,CAISAGELSANEQFF,TGTGCCATCAGTGCGGGGGAGCTTTCGGCCAATGAGCAGTTCTTC
TRBJ2-7,TRBD2,.,TRBV5-4,CASSRSSGSSGEQYF,TGTGCCAGCAGCAGAAGTAGCGGGAGTTCCGGAGAGCAGTACTTC
TRBJ1-6,.,once,TRBV28,CASSIRFGNNSPLHF,TGTGCCAGCAGTATCAGGTTCGGGAATAATTCACCCCTCCACTTT
TRBJ1-2,.,.,TRBV5-1,CASSWTSPSNYGYTF,TGCGCCAGCAGCTGGACTTCTCCCTCGAACTATGGCTACACCTTC
TRBJ1-2,TRBD1,.,TRBV19,CASSIVGTALYGYTF,TGTGCCAGTAGTATTGTTGGGACAGCGCTCTATGGCTACACCTTC
TRBJ2-2,TRBD1,once,TRBV7-2,CASSWTGATGELFF,TGTGCCAGCAGCTGGACAGGGGCCACCGGGGAGCTGTTTTTT
TRBJ1-5,TRBD1,few,TRBV10-3,CAISEGDRNQPQHF,TGTGCCATCAGTGAGGGGGACAGAAATCAGCCCCAGCATTTT
TRBJ1-1,.,.,TRBV12-3/TRBV12-4,CASQGVLYTEAFF,TGTGCCAGTCAAGGGGTTCTCTACACTGAAGCTTTCTTT
TRBJ2-7,TRBD2,.,TRBV2,CASSESGSSYEQYF,TGTGCCAGCAGTGAGAGCGGGAGCTCCTACGAGCAGTACTTC
TRBJ2-2,TRBD2,.,TRBV10-1,CASSVTSGGNTGELFF,TGCGCCAGCAGTGTAACTAGCGGGGGGAACACCGGGGAGCTGTTTTTT
TRBJ2-7,TRBD2,.,TRBV7-9,CASSPALAGVDEQYF,TGTGCCAGCAGCCCCGCCTTAGCGGGAGTGGACGAGCAGTACTTC
TRBJ1-2,TRBD1,.,TRBV9,CASNRGYGYTF,TGTGCCAGCAACAGGGGATATGGCTACACCTTC
TRBJ2-1,.,once,TRBV24-1,CATSNGVSTEQFF,TGTGCCACCAGTAACGGGGTCTCGACGGAGCAGTTCTTC
TRBJ2-7,TRBD1,.,TRBV6-5,CASSYQGQPNSYEQYF,TGTGCCAGCAGTTACCAGGGACAGCCTAACTCCTACGAGCAGTACTTC
TRBJ2-5,.,.,TRBV9,CASSAHPGQETQYF,TGTGCCAGCAGCGCACACCCTGGTCAAGAGACCCAGTACTTC
TRBJ2-3,.,.,TRBV7-7,CASSPTIAGYTDTQYF,TGTGCTAGCAGCCCGACTATAGCAGGTTACACAGATACGCAGTATTTT
TRBJ1-1,TRBD1,.,TRBV28,CASTPLGQLMNTEAFF,TGTGCCAGCACCCCCTTGGGACAGCTTATGAACACTGAAGCTTTCTTT
TRBJ2-1,TRBD2,.,TRBV5-4,CASSSGTRIEQFF,TGTGCCAGCAGTTCTGGGACTAGGATCGAGCAGTTCTTC
TRBJ2-5,.,.,TRBV11-3,CASSLQSGEGETQYF,TGTGCCAGCAGCTTACAGTCCGGGGAAGGTGAGACCCAGTACTTC
TRBJ2-1,.,.,TRBV7-9,CAGKLGLANNEQFF,TGTGCCGGTAAATTAGGGCTAGCAAACAATGAGCAGTTCTTC
TRBJ2-1,.,.,TRBV5-4,CASSLLLDGYNEQFF,TGTGCCAGCAGCTTGTTACTAGACGGCTACAATGAGCAGTTCTTC
TRBJ1-2,TRBD1,.,TRBV3-1/TRBV3-2,CASSPTGSNYGYTF,TGTGCCAGCAGCCCGACAGGGTCTAACTATGGCTACACCTTC
TRBJ2-2,TRBD1,.,TRBV9,CASSAPSGGVDTGELFF,TGTGCCAGCAGCGCCCCTTCAGGGGGTGTCGACACCGGGGAGCTGTTTTTT
TRBJ1-5,.,.,TRBV2,CASSDGESSNQPQHF,TGTGCCAGCAGTGACGGGGAGTCGAGCAATCAGCCCCAGCATTTT